This passage covers 27 T cell receptor beta chains from one sample sequenced in a study of T cells expressing NK-cell markers. TCRdb reprocessed the 5' RACE reads and keeps a single row for each CDR3 protein, giving no DNA. The sample is made up of hundreds of thousands of distinct CDR3 sequences, and the top ten hold about 4.2% of it. Source material: blood T cells: a sorted CD56 or NKG2C T cell subset, CD4+ or CD8+ T cells, or bulk PBMC T cells (not recorded which). These receptors originate from a woman aged 18 to 75 in good health.

This chain links TRBV29-1 with TRBJ2-7; TCRdb's D gene call, TRBD2, goes unchecked for lack of DNA. The CDR3 is 17 residues long. Germline CDR1 and CDR2: SQVTM and ANQGSEA. The chain's CDR3 is CSVEDRGTSGSYYEQYF.

This chain connects TRBV12-3 or TRBV12-4 to TRBJ2-3; TCRdb lists TRBD1, though no DNA is available to test this call. The CDR3 has 15 amino acids. This chain's CDR3 is CASSPGGPLTDTQYF.

The chain couples TRBV20-1 to TRBJ2-3; no DNA is available, so the TRBD2 call from TCRdb remains unchecked. Germline CDR1 is DFQATT and CDR2 is SNEGSKA (reference sequence). The CDR3 contains 14 residues. The CDR3 loop reads CSANVGELADTQYF.

The chain's CDR3 is CASSPTHSLDAYGYTF. The gene calls are TRBV4-2 and TRBJ1-2. Germline V gene lookup returns CDR1 LGHNA and CDR2 YNFKEQ. The CDR3 has 16 amino acids.

The V call is TRBV6-1, the J call TRBJ1-2; TCRdb's D gene call, TRBD1, goes unchecked for lack of DNA. This CDR3 is 13 amino acids long. The germline V gene encodes CDR1 MNHNS and CDR2 SASEGT. The chain's CDR3 is CASSTGGLYGYTF.

The rearrangement joins TRBV18 to TRBJ1-1. The length of the CDR3 is 13 residues. Germline CDR1 is KGHSH and CDR2 is LQKENI. CDR3 amino acids: CASSPSGSTEAFF.

The genes are TRBV5-1 and TRBJ2-1; TCRdb reports TRBD2, a call that lacks DNA to check it against. This CDR3 is 16 amino acids long. CDR1 is SGHRS and CDR2 is YFSETQ in the germline V gene. The CDR3 is CASSAPSGGAGDEQFF.

The chain couples TRBV9 to TRBJ2-1; as DNA is missing, the TRBD2 call by TCRdb cannot be tested. Germline CDR1 reads SGDLS; CDR2 reads YYNGEE. CDR3 length equals 15 residues. CDR3 sequence reads: CASSELGTSVNEQFF.

This chain joins TRBV12-3 or TRBV12-4 and TRBJ1-5; TCRdb picks TRBD1, but there is no DNA to check that call. CDR3 length equals 16 residues. The CDR3 reads CASSFFDRGPNQPQHF.

The chain uses TRBV6-5 and TRBJ2-7; checking the TCRdb D call of TRBD1 is not possible without DNA. Germline V gene lookup returns CDR1 MNHEY and CDR2 SVGAGI. The CDR3 totals 15 residues. CDR3 amino acids: CASSSPGQGVREQYF.

The V call is TRBV11-2, the J call TRBJ2-2; TCRdb calls TRBD2, which cannot be checked without DNA. The CDR3 sequence is 15 residues long. Per the germline V gene, CDR1 is SGHAT and CDR2 is FQNNGV. The CDR3 is CASSWLAGGAGELFF. The variable domain in full, completed from reference TRBV11-2 and TRBJ2-2, reads EAGVAQSPRYKIIEKRQSVAFWCNPISGHATLYWYQQILGQGPKLLIQFQNNGVVDDSQLPKDRFSAERLKGVDSTLKIQPAKLEDSAVYLCASSWLAGGAGELFFGEGSRLTVL.

This rearrangement joins TRBV20-1 to TRBJ1-1; no DNA is available, so the TRBD1 call from TCRdb remains unchecked. CDR1 is DFQATT, CDR2 SNEGSKA, per germline (reference sequence). The CDR3 consists of 12 residues. The CDR3: CSATAPVQVAFF.

V and J are TRBV20-1 and TRBJ1-2; TCRdb's assignment of TRBD1 cannot be checked, as there is no DNA. Germline V gives CDR1 DFQATT, CDR2 SNEGSKA (reference sequence). The CDR3 runs to 11 residues. The CDR3 region is CSARQGDGYTF.

The chain carries TRBV9 and TRBJ2-7; TCRdb outputs TRBD2, but without DNA this stays unchecked. The CDR3 loop spans 14 amino acids. The germline gives CDR1 SGDLS, CDR2 YYNGEE. CDR3 residues: CASSADPTGFEQYF.

The chain links TRBV7-7 to TRBJ2-1; the TCRdb D gene call, TRBD2, has no DNA to confirm it. This CDR3 is 18 amino acids long. Per germline, CDR1 SSHAT and CDR2 FNYEAQ (reference sequence). The CDR3 spells CASSLAFETSWGGDEQFF.

J is TRBJ2-2 and V is TRBV15. CDR1 is LNHNV and CDR2 is YYDKDF in the germline V gene (reference sequence). CDR3 length equals 17 residues. The CDR3 here is CATSRDLRGANTGELFF.

J is TRBJ2-2 and V is TRBV25-1; TCRdb picks TRBD1, but there is no DNA to check that call. Germline CDR1 is MGHDK and CDR2 is SYGVNS. The CDR3 has 16 residues. The CDR3 is CASRTQGERGTGELFF.

The chain combines TRBV7-8 with TRBJ2-7; with no DNA, the TCRdb D assignment of TRBD2 cannot be verified. Germline-derived CDR1 and CDR2 are SGHVS and FQNEAQ. CDR3 length: 15 residues. The CDR3 sequence is CASSPRPSRVYEQYF.

The chain employs TRBV4-3 and TRBJ1-1; as DNA is missing, the TRBD1 call by TCRdb cannot be tested. This CDR3 has 16 residues. CDR1 and CDR2 from the germline V gene are LGHNA and YSLEER. CDR3 in amino acids: CASSRTLPGSPTEAFF.

The chain couples TRBV15 to TRBJ1-2. The CDR3 totals 16 residues. The germline CDR1 and CDR2 sequences are LNHNV and YYDKDF (reference sequence). The CDR3 here is CATSRDPYGSSYGYTF.

The chain has TRBV12-3 or TRBV12-4 and TRBJ2-3; TCRdb reports TRBD1, a call that lacks DNA to check it against. The CDR3 has 16 amino acids. The CDR3 sequence: CASSLSGGGPADTQYF.

This chain connects TRBV20-1 to TRBJ2-1; the D call of TRBD2 rests on TCRdb alone, since no DNA is present to check it. CDR1 is DFQATT and CDR2 is SNEGSKA in the germline V gene (reference sequence). The CDR3 is 15 residues long. This chain's CDR3 is CSAPRTIAAANEQFF.

This rearrangement joins TRBV6-5 to TRBJ2-3; lacking DNA, the TRBD2 call made by TCRdb goes unchecked. CDR1 and CDR2 from the germline V gene are MNHEY and SVGAGI. The CDR3 has 15 amino acids. The CDR3 region is CASSYPSGSTDTQYF.

The chain recombines TRBV4-3 with TRBJ2-3; TCRdb outputs TRBD2, but without DNA this stays unchecked. The CDR3 contains 15 residues. The germline CDR1 and CDR2 sequences are LGHNA and YSLEER. The CDR3 region is CASSQNRRGTDTQYF.

The chain recombines TRBV11-2 with TRBJ2-5; TCRdb's D call of TRBD1 is untestable without DNA. Looked up from germline, CDR1 is SGHAT and CDR2 is FQNNGV. The CDR3 runs to 16 residues. The CDR3 spells CASSFRGGGSQETQYF.

The chain's CDR3 is CASSSGVAPIGYGYTF. This chain connects TRBV5-1 to TRBJ1-2; the TRBD1 assignment by TCRdb is unverifiable without DNA. The CDR3 has 16 amino acids. Germline values: CDR1 SGHRS, CDR2 YFSETQ.

The CDR3 loop is CSARNPFGTSGRIEQFF. The chain combines TRBV20-1 with TRBJ2-1; TCRdb proposes TRBD2, but this gene call is untestable without DNA. Germline assignment: CDR1 DFQATT and CDR2 SNEGSKA (reference sequence). This CDR3 has 17 amino acids.